The 27 T cell receptor beta chains below were found in one sample sequenced in a study of T cell clonality in common variable immunodeficiency. Data came from immunoSEQ multiplex PCR; TCRdb stores just in-frame clones and leaves some out. The data list 15,000 to 20,000 clones, none observed once; about 15% falls to the top ten. Their antigens are not known. Study-level results: Common variable immunodeficiency TCR beta sequences reportedly had fewer deletions and N-nucleotide insertions.

Sequencing input: peripheral blood mononuclear cells. These receptor sequences come from a human donor with common variable immunodeficiency.

This clone showed up many times. Read coverage stops 3 residues before the CDR3 terminus; the germline J gene supplies the remainder. J is TRBJ1-5 and V is TRBV6-2 or TRBV6-3; D remains unclear. V lost 0 bases, J lost 6 bases, and 15 bases lay in between. The V gene's germline CDR1 is MNHEY and CDR2 SVGEGT. This CDR3 has 16 amino acids. Incomplete CDR3 DNA: TGTGCCAGCAGTTACTCGAGTTCGTCCACTTCTCAGCCC. Amino acid sequence: CASSYSSSSTSQP. The full CDR3 reads CASSYSSSSTSQPQHF.

Details on this clone: The CDR3 end falls 3 residues outside the read, so it is completed with the germline J gene. The chain links TRBV7-2 to TRBJ1-3; D not resolved. This CDR3 is 14 amino acids long. Per germline, CDR1 SGHTA and CDR2 FQGNSA. Trimming left V 1 base short and J 3 bases short, with 7 bases between. CDR3 DNA (partial): TGTGCCAGCAGCTTAGTCCAGTATGGAAACACC. It is translated as CASSLVQYGNT. The full-length CDR3 reads as CASSLVQYGNTIYF.

This clone has ten or more counts. The read halts 3 residues ahead of the CDR3 end, with the missing end drawn from the germline J gene. The chain employs TRBV5-1 and TRBJ1-6, with D unresolved. Germline V CDR1 and CDR2: SGHRS, YFSETQ. The CDR3 consists of 15 residues. Trimming took 0 bases from V and 6 from J, leaving 10 bases between them. Partial CDR3 DNA: TGCGCCAGCAGCTTGGAGAAGAGCGTTAATTCACCC. Translation gives CASSLEKSVNSP. The entire CDR3 is CASSLEKSVNSPLHF.

This clone is medium-sized by share. The read gets to within 3 residues of the CDR3 end, and the germline J gene fills in the rest. V gene TRBV5-1 combines with J gene TRBJ2-5, with a possible D match to TRBD1 (5 bases). Trimming pared 4 bases from V and 5 bases from J, leaving 18 bases between. Germline V gives CDR1 SGHRS, CDR2 YFSETQ. The CDR3 length is 15 residues. CDR3 bases read: TGCGCCAGCAGCGTCGACAGACTGGTGGGGGAGACC. Translated: CASSVDRLVGET. The whole CDR3 protein is CASSVDRLVGETQYF.

This clone turned up a few times. The read finishes 3 residues shy of the CDR3 end, and the germline J gene is used to complete it. The chain uses TRBV19 and TRBJ1-2; 8 nucleotides line up with TRBD1. The germline CDR1 and CDR2 sequences are LNHDA and SQIVND (reference sequence). Trimming removed 7 bases from V and 1 base from J; junction bases left unmatched: 5. This CDR3 comprises 14 residues. CDR3 loop: CASTNTGGNYGYTF. The part of the CDR3 DNA that was read is TGTGCCAGTACGAATACAGGGGGTAACTATGGC.

Points on this clone: With the read ending 3 residues before the CDR3 end, the germline J gene is used to fill in that end. The V and J genes are TRBV6-1 and TRBJ1-5; no reliable D call. Trimming removed 4 bases at V and 3 bases at J, with 10 bases between. From germline, CDR1 is MNHNS and CDR2 SASEGT. This CDR3 contains 14 residues. The CDR3 DNA, read in part, is TGTGCCAGCAGTGTAGGGCAGAACAATCAGCCC. It codes for CASSVGQNNQP. The CDR3 in full is CASSVGQNNQPQHF.

In its sample, this clone was seen a few times. With the read ending 3 residues before the CDR3 end, the germline J gene is used to fill in that end. This sequence joins TRBV18 and TRBJ2-7; a possible D gene is TRBD2 (6 bases). Trimming took off 3 bases at V and 0 bases at J, with 12 bases between the two ends. The germline V gene encodes CDR1 KGHSH and CDR2 LQKENI. CDR3 size: 15 residues. The CDR3 reads CASSPTSLSSYEQYF. The CDR3 DNA, read in part, is TGTGCCAGCTCACCGACTAGTTTGAGCTCCTACGAG. The variable domain in full, completed from reference TRBV18 and TRBJ2-7, reads NAGVMQNPRHLVRRRGQEARLRCSPMKGHSHVYWYRQLPEEGLKFMVYLQKENIIDESGMPKERFSAEFPKEGPSILRIQQVVRGDSAAYFCASSPTSLSSYEQYFGPGTRLTVT.

This clone was detected many times. CDR3 bases read: TGTGCCAGCTCACTCTCCGGCGGGACTAGTTCAGATACG. Translating gives CASSLSGGTSSDT. The whole CDR3 reads CASSLSGGTSSDTQYF. The chain links TRBV18 to TRBJ2-3; 8 bases are shared with TRBD2. The read falls 3 residues short of the CDR3 end, and the missing part is taken from the germline J gene. Germline V gives CDR1 KGHSH, CDR2 LQKENI. The CDR3 contains 16 residues. J was trimmed by 4 bases and V by 4 bases; bases with no gene match: 10.

This clone was seen many times. The part of the CDR3 DNA that was read is TGTGCCAGCAGTTACCCTCCGGGACTATCGTCCCAAGAGACC. Translating it yields CASSYPPGLSSQET. The complete CDR3 reads CASSYPPGLSSQETQYF. The rearrangement joins TRBV6-2 or TRBV6-3 to TRBJ2-5; TRBD2 aligns across 7 bases. The CDR3 is cut off 3 residues early in the read; its end comes from the germline J gene. Germline assignment: CDR1 MNHEY and CDR2 SVGEGT. Trimming took 2 bases from V and 1 from J; bases not matched to a gene: 10. This CDR3 is built from 17 residues.

The CDR3 bases that were read are TGTGCCAGCAGTGGGTTAGCGGGGTACAATGAG. Its translation: CASSGLAGYNE. The entire CDR3 sequence reads CASSGLAGYNEQFF. The chain has TRBV2 and TRBJ2-1; 8 positions match TRBD2. The read terminates 3 residues ahead of where the CDR3 ends, so the germline J gene completes it. V gave up 4 bases and J gave up 4 bases; unmatched junction bases: 3. This CDR3 spans 14 amino acids. The V gene's germline CDR1 is SNHLY and CDR2 FYNNEI. The complete variable domain, with remaining parts taken from reference TRBV2 and TRBJ2-1, reads EPEVTQTPSHQVTQMGQEVILRCVPISNHLYFYWYRQILGQKVEFLVSFYNNEISEKSEIFDDQFSVERPDGSNFTLKIRSTKLEDSAMYFCASSGLAGYNEQFFGPGTRLTVL.

In this sample, this clone turned up a few times. Read data end 3 residues before the CDR3 end; the end is taken from the germline J gene. J is TRBJ1-2 and V is TRBV7-9, with a weak D call TRBD1 (6 bases). CDR3 length: 12 residues. Germline V gene lookup returns CDR1 SEHNR and CDR2 FQNEAQ (reference sequence). CDR3 bases read: TGTGCCAGCGAAGGGGGTGACTTGGGC. Translation gives CASEGGDLG. From start to end, the CDR3 is CASEGGDLGYTF. Based on the CDR3 plus reference TRBV7-9 and TRBJ1-2, the full variable domain is DTGVSQNPRHKITKRGQNVTFRCDPISEHNRLYWYRQTLGQGPEFLTYFQNEAQLEKSRLLSDRFSAERPKGSFSTLEIQRTEQGDSAMYLCASEGGDLGYTFGSGTRLTVV.

This clone was counted many times. With the read ending 3 residues before the CDR3 end, the germline J gene is used to fill in that end. The gene calls are TRBV12-3 or TRBV12-4 and TRBJ2-7; 8 bases are shared with TRBD1. CDR3 size: 14 residues. Trimming cost V 3 bases and J 2 bases; bases outside gene matches: 3. The CDR3 DNA, read in part, is TGTGCCAGCAGTTTCACAGGGGGAACCTACGAG. It yields the protein CASSFTGGTYE. The entire CDR3 sequence reads CASSFTGGTYEQYF.

This clone was seen a handful of times. The part of the CDR3 DNA that was read is TGTGCCAGTACCCGACTAGCGGGAGAAGGAGATACG. It translates to CASTRLAGEGDT. In full, the CDR3 reads CASTRLAGEGDTQYF. The chain carries TRBV19 and TRBJ2-3, with 12 nucleotides matching TRBD2. The CDR3 goes on 3 residues after the read ends, and that part is filled in from the germline J gene. With 7 bases clipped from V and 5 bases from J, the junction kept 7 bases outside the gene matches. This CDR3 region has 15 residues. Germline lookup yields CDR1 LNHDA and CDR2 SQIVND (reference sequence).

With respect to this clone: The DNA ends 3 residues before the CDR3 does, and the rest of the CDR3 is filled in from the germline J gene. V usage is TRBV18 and J usage is TRBJ2-6; D unclear. The germline V gene has CDR1 KGHSH and CDR2 LQKENI. CDR3 length: 16 residues. Trimming cost V 2 bases and J 0 bases, with 8 bases left between them. The covered CDR3 bases are TGTGCCAGCTCACCATCGGGTTTCTCTGGGGCCAACGTC. Translation: CASSPSGFSGANV. Given in full, the CDR3 is CASSPSGFSGANVLTF.

By sample fraction, this clone is medium-sized. The read terminates 3 residues ahead of where the CDR3 ends, so the germline J gene completes it. The chain uses TRBV18 and TRBJ2-1; the D gene is possibly TRBD1 (6 bases). Germline V gene lookup returns CDR1 KGHSH and CDR2 LQKENI. V lost 6 bases, J lost 5 bases, and 17 bases lay in between. This CDR3 region has 15 residues. The CDR3 reads CASSRRAGEDNEQFF. CDR3 bases read: TGTGCCAGCTCCCGCCGGGCAGGGGAAGACAATGAG.

By share, this clone counts as medium-sized. The read halts 3 residues ahead of the CDR3 end, with the missing end drawn from the germline J gene. The rearrangement joins TRBV6-1 to TRBJ1-1; tentative D call: TRBD1 (6 bases). CDR1 is MNHNS and CDR2 is SASEGT in the germline V gene. V lost 3 bases and J 4 bases, leaving 15 bases between the germline ends. The CDR3 has 15 residues. CDR3 loop: CASSDGAGVSTEAFF. The part of the CDR3 DNA that was read is TGTGCCAGCAGTGATGGGGCAGGGGTGAGCACTGAA.

This clone has a handful of counts. The read halts 3 residues ahead of the CDR3 end, with the missing end drawn from the germline J gene. The chain uses TRBV20-1 and TRBJ2-1; 7 nucleotides agree with TRBD2. Per germline, CDR1 DFQATT and CDR2 SNEGSKA (reference sequence). Trimming at V came to 1 base and at J to 6 bases, leaving 6 bases not matched to a gene. The CDR3 is 14 residues long. The covered CDR3 bases are TGCAGTGCTAGAGGACTAGCCCTAACCAATGAG. It is translated as CSARGLALTNE. The entire CDR3 is CSARGLALTNEQFF.

The CDR3 DNA, read in part, is TGTGCCAGTAGTGGGACGACAGGGAAGAACACTGAA. Translation: CASSGTTGKNTE. The CDR3, in full, reads CASSGTTGKNTEAFF. The V and J genes are TRBV19 and TRBJ1-1; TRBD1 matches at 7 bases. Read sequence stops 3 residues before the CDR3 end, and the germline J gene provides the missing end. The germline V gene encodes CDR1 LNHDA and CDR2 SQIVND (reference sequence). CDR3 length equals 15 residues. V shed 5 bases, J shed 1 base, and the junction held 7 bases outside the gene matches.

This clone was seen more than once but under ten times. The DNA ends 3 residues before the CDR3 does, and the rest of the CDR3 is filled in from the germline J gene. This rearrangement joins TRBV6-1 to TRBJ1-6; 8 nucleotides match TRBD1. Germline V gives CDR1 MNHNS, CDR2 SASEGT. The V and J ends lost 4 bases and 7 bases, in that order; junction bases with no gene match: 6. This CDR3 region has 15 residues. The CDR3 DNA, read in part, is TGTGCCAGCAGTGGGAGGACAGGGCCCAATTCACCC. Translated: CASSGRTGPNSP. From start to end, the CDR3 is CASSGRTGPNSPLHF.

In its sample, this clone was seen a few times. The CDR3 end falls 3 residues outside the read, so it is completed with the germline J gene. J is TRBJ2-3 and V is TRBV7-2; possible D gene TRBD2, 5 bases. V lost 8 bases and J 2 bases, leaving 17 bases between the germline ends. This CDR3 is built from 15 residues. The germline CDR1 and CDR2 sequences are SGHTA and FQGNSA. Here the CDR3 reads CASGQSGPPTDTQYF. CDR3 bases read: TGTGCCAGCGGCCAGAGCGGACCCCCCACAGATACG.

Notes on this clone: The read halts 3 residues ahead of the CDR3 end, with the missing end drawn from the germline J gene. V usage is TRBV2 and J usage is TRBJ2-3; 8 nucleotides align to TRBD2. V lost 8 bases and J lost 5; bases outside the gene matches: 9. Germline V gives CDR1 SNHLY, CDR2 FYNNEI. The CDR3 is 14 residues long. CDR3 loop: CASERGGQVDTQYF. Incomplete CDR3 DNA: TGTGCCAGCGAACGGGGGGGGCAAGTAGATACG.

This clone was counted a few times. The read ends 3 residues before the CDR3 terminus; that terminus is restored from the germline J gene. The V call is TRBV20-1, the J call TRBJ1-4, with D hard to call. Germline V gene lookup returns CDR1 DFQATT and CDR2 SNEGSKA (reference sequence). The length of the CDR3 is 14 residues. V was trimmed by 0 bases and J by 7 bases, leaving 12 bases between them. The CDR3 loop is CSARDSVVGEKLFF. The sequenced CDR3 bases are TGCAGTGCTAGAGATTCCGTTGTCGGTGAAAAA.

As to this clone: The read is 3 residues too short to cover the CDR3 end, so that end is filled in from the germline J gene. V usage is TRBV20-1 and J usage is TRBJ1-1; 10 bases map to TRBD1. The V segment lost 4 bases and the J segment 4 bases; nucleotides outside the gene matches: 15. This CDR3 contains 17 residues. The germline V gene encodes CDR1 DFQATT and CDR2 SNEGSKA (reference sequence). Partial CDR3 DNA: TGCAGTGCTAACCCACCCCGACAGGGGGCATGGCGCACTGAA. It codes for CSANPPRQGAWRTE. The CDR3 in full is CSANPPRQGAWRTEAFF.

The covered CDR3 bases are TGTGCCAGCAGCTTAGTGGCCACAGATACG. This codes for CASSLVATDT. The whole CDR3 sequence is CASSLVATDTQYF. The chain combines TRBV11-3 with TRBJ2-3; D is uncertain. Sequencing ends 3 residues short of the CDR3 end; the germline J gene provides the rest. V gave up 1 base and J gave up 2 bases, with 4 bases separating them. The CDR3 has 13 amino acids. Germline assignment: CDR1 SGHNT and CDR2 YENEEA.

This clone was counted between two and nine times. The missing CDR3 end, 3 residues past where the read stops, is filled in from the germline J gene. V and J are TRBV6-2 or TRBV6-3 and TRBJ1-5; 7 bases are a match to TRBD1. The germline CDR1 and CDR2 sequences are MNHEY and SVGEGT. With 2 bases clipped from V and 0 bases from J, the junction kept 7 bases outside the gene matches. The CDR3 loop spans 17 amino acids. CDR3 DNA, as far as it was read: TGTGCCAGCAGTTACGCCAACAGGGGTTATAGCAATCAGCCC. It yields the protein CASSYANRGYSNQP. From start to end, the CDR3 is CASSYANRGYSNQPQHF.

Remarks on this clone: The sequence runs out 3 residues before the end of the CDR3; the remainder is reconstructed from the germline J gene. V usage is TRBV18 and J usage is TRBJ2-3; D is perhaps TRBD2 (6 bases). Per germline, CDR1 KGHSH and CDR2 LQKENI. The CDR3 extends over 15 amino acids. The ends were cut back, 4 bases at V and 1 base at J, with 12 bases in the middle. CDR3 DNA, as far as it was read: TGTGCCAGCTCACTACTAGCTCCTCGCACAGATACG. Translated: CASSLLAPRTDT. The CDR3 in its entirety is CASSLLAPRTDTQYF.

This clone was seen repeatedly, ten times or more. The sequence runs out 3 residues before the end of the CDR3; the remainder is reconstructed from the germline J gene. The rearrangement uses TRBV18 and TRBJ2-5; D might be TRBD1 or TRBD2, each matching 6 bases. CDR3 length: 17 residues. Trimming shortened V by 1 base and J by 4 bases, and 19 bases separated the two germline ends. From germline, CDR1 is KGHSH and CDR2 LQKENI. The CDR3 sequence: CASSPQSRGRGGETQYF. The sequenced part of the CDR3 DNA is TGTGCCAGCTCACCACAGAGCCGGGGCAGGGGAGGAGAGACC.